The following is a T cell receptor (beta chain) sequence with its context. Its antigen is as yet unknown. These data belong to a study of T-cell memory formation after mild COVID-19. In the study overall: Clusters were largely donor specific.

Study-wide findings and caveats: Later expanders leaned CD4+, whereas clones that contracted between day 15 and 85 were balanced CD4/CD8.

MiXCR, run by TCRdb on the 5' RACE reads, gives a single entry per CDR3 protein. The data contain hundreds of thousands of distinct CDR3 sequences, 20% to 25% of them singletons. CDR1 is LNHNV and CDR2 is YYDKDF in the germline V gene (reference sequence). V lost 3 bases, J lost 4 bases, and 0 bases stayed unmatched. The CDR3 runs 15 residues. This chain uses TRBV15 with TRBJ2-1; 13 nucleotides line up with TRBD2. The receptor was derived from an adult woman who had mild COVID-19 (a few samples of this study predate the infection). Cell type and time point are not known. Source material: PBMCs or a T cell subset sorted from them (not recorded which). The CDR3 protein is CATSRTSGGYNEQFF. As DNA, the CDR3 is TGTGCCACCAGCAGGACTAGCGGGGGGTACAATGAGCAGTTCTTC.